This T cell receptor (beta chain) emerged from a study of human T cells and chemical hapten exposure (dated by TCRdb to the early 2020s). Looking at the study overall: For sensitization, 2% DPC in acetone was applied to a roughly 2 cm by roughly 2 cm area of upper inner arm skin. Weekly therapeutic DPC doses were additionally applied to the scalp of patients throughout the roughly 23-week study period. The mostly female patient cohort included alopecia areata with under or over 50% scalp involvement, alopecia totalis and alopecia universalis. Blood was sampled from patients pre-sensitization (week 0) and at 2, 6 and about 24 weeks after DPC sensitization. Libraries were combined into a pool for sequencing, and differences in TCR yield between samples came mainly from small differences in library volumes within the pool. Nearly 30 alopecia patients gave blood for TCR sequencing at one to four time points (pre-sensitization, 2, 6 and 24 weeks). The study tracked peripheral blood TCR repertoire changes in vivo during primary and secondary sensitization to the hapten diphenylcyclopropenone (DPC) in alopecia patients. Patch tests used Finn chambers with 0.01% DPC on the upper back, scored after 6 days by International Contact Dermatitis Research Group standards. What the study reported, not specific to this receptor: Because all patients had alopecia, a presumed autoimmune disease, the immune response of the patients might differ from that of healthy individuals. After repeated subsampling, the strength of the expansion versus patch-test correlation and the threshold at which it became significant changed. Compared with pre-sensitization or healthy control sets, expanded TCRs formed significantly more large CDR3 similarity clusters, which is consistent with antigen-driven responses. The number of PT1 expanded TCRs positively correlated with patch test score, significant at thresholds 8, 16 and 32 but not 4. DPC sensitization did not change the number of TCRs with a frequency above 1 in 1000, and there was no evidence of changes in global repertoire structure.

The label giving this sample's time point can be read as: patch test 3, about 24 weeks after DPC sensitization. Read against the paper, the sample's treatment or condition label means: therapeutic diphenylcyclopropenone sensitization with weekly scalp DPC. Blood at each patch-test visit was drawn before the patch test was applied. Patients were considered eligible if aged 18 to 70, diagnosed with alopecia and deemed suitable for DPC therapy, and patients were excluded if pregnant. Total RNA was isolated from unfractionated whole blood collected in Tempus Blood RNA tubes. The library came from RACE. The reads were generated on a NextSeq 500. Library preparation attached unique molecular identifiers to individual cDNA molecules for quantitative, reproducible TCR counting. For every blood RNA sample, sequencing covered both the TCR alpha and TCR beta chains. As for the original processing: Samples had a median of 95,638 TCRs, with a range from about 23,224 to 750,000. V, J and CDR3 annotation of the TCR reads was carried out using the Decombinator software suite. For the PS versus PT1 abundance plots, all samples were subsampled to the same number of TCRs (28,000). Expanded TCRs were defined as absent before sensitization and observed at least eight times at the 2-week time point. The public sequencing data were trimmed at Q25 with fastp and processed into clonotypes with MiXCR by TCRdb, which kept only in-frame beta chains. A single entry per CDR3 protein holds the most common genes and DNA from its merged rows. TCRdb, rather than the study authors, made the V and J calls. The sample yields 120,000 or so distinct CDR3 sequences; about 10% were counted once. Roughly 2.3% of the sample lies in the top ten.

As regards this clonotype: The antigen it recognizes is unknown. No qualities accompany the bases; no much larger clone lies one base away.

Its CDR3 holds 13 amino acids, cysteine through phenylalanine. Left in the record is the CDR3 DNA by itself, 39 bases read in frame from the first base. V sheds 5 bases and J sheds 11 bases, leaving 16 bases between their ends. This TCR came from a woman between 45 and 60 years old with alopecia areata. Some clones in this sample may be carry-over from other donors' samples. Here the chain combines TRBV12-3 or TRBV12-4 and TRBJ2-1; the D gene is perhaps TRBD1, from 6 matching bases. Sample: whole blood, taken in connection with sensitization to the hapten diphenylcyclopropenone (DPC). The DNA sequence is given as TGTGCCAGCAGTCAGGGTGGGGGCCGAAAGCAGTTCTTC. Its coded protein is CASSQGGGRKQFF.